Reported below is one TCR beta chain. This sample is part of a study of T cell repertoires in cytomegalovirus infection. In the study overall: In public TCR beta signatures, there were indications of both CMV infection and matching HLA type.

Between the trimmed V and J ends, which lost 6 bases and 7 bases, there was a span of 12 bases. The CDR3 runs 13 residues. Looked up from germline, CDR1 is ENHRY and CDR2 is SYGVKD. MiXCR, run by TCRdb on the reads, gives a single entry per CDR3 protein. The sample consists of approximately 630,000 distinct CDR3 sequences, approximately 25% of them appearing once. This clonotype was sampled from a human donor in good health (CMV status not recorded). Some clones in this sample may be carry-over from other donors' samples. Sequencing used CD8+ T cells from PBMCs. The V gene is TRBV10-3, the J gene TRBJ2-2, with D possibly TRBD2 on 6 matching bases. Here the CDR3 reads CAIRLALDGELFF. Written as DNA, the CDR3 is TGTGCCATCAGGCTAGCGCTCGACGGGGAGCTGTTTTTT.